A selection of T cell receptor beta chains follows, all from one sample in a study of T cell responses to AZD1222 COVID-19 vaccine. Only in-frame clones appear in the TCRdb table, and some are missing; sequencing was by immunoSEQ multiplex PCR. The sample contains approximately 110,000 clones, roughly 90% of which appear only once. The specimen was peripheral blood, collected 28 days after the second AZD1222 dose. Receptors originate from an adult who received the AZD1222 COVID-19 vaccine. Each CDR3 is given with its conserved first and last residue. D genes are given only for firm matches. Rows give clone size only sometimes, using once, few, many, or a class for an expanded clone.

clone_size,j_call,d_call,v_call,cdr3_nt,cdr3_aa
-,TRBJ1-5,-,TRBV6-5,TGTGCCAGCGGGGCCTCCGATCAGCCCCAGCATTTT,CASGASDQPQHF
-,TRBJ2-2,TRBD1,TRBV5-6,TGTGCCAGCAGCTTGGCAGGGGGCACCGGGGAGCTGTTTTTT,CASSLAGGTGELFF
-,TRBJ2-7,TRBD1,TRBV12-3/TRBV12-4,TGTGCCAGCAGACGGACAGGGGGCGGCGAGCAGTACTTC,CASRRTGGGEQYF
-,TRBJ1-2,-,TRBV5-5,TGTGCCAGCAGCTTGGAGGAATATTTCACCGATGGCTACACCTTC,CASSLEEYFTDGYTF
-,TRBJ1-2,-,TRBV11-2,TGTGCCAGCAGCCGGGACTGGGGCTATGGCTACACCTTC,CASSRDWGYGYTF
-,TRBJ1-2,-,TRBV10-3,TGTGCCATCAGTGACCCTCTAATGGTGGGAAGCTATGGCTACACCTTC,CAISDPLMVGSYGYTF
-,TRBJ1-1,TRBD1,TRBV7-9,TGTGCCAGCAGCCCTCGACAGGGGGGAACTGAAGCTTTCTTT,CASSPRQGGTEAFF
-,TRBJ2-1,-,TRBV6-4,TGTGCCAGCAGTTCCCTAGAGTACAATGAGCAGTTCTTC,CASSSLEYNEQFF
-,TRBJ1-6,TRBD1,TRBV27,TGTGCCAGCAGTTTATCGACAGGGTTAGGATCACCCCTCCACTTT,CASSLSTGLGSPLHF
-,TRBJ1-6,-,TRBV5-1,TGCGCCAGCAGCTCGGGAGGAGGGAATAATTCACCCCTCCACTTT,CASSSGGGNNSPLHF
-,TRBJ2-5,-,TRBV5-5,TGTGCCAGCAGCTTGGGCGCTGAGGGCGGACAAGAGACCCAGTACTTC,CASSLGAEGGQETQYF
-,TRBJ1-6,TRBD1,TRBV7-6,TGTGCCAGCAGCTTACGGACAGGGGTCAATTCACCCCTCCACTTT,CASSLRTGVNSPLHF
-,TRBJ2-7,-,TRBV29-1,TGCAGCGTTGTCGGGACAAAGACCTACGAGCAGTACTTC,CSVVGTKTYEQYF
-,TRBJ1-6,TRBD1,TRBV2,TGTGCCAGCAGTGGGACAGGGTTGTTTGGTTCACCCCTCCACTTT,CASSGTGLFGSPLHF
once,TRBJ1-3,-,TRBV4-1,TGCGCCAGCAGCCAAGTAGGGTCGAGTGGAAACACCATATATTTT,CASSQVGSSGNTIYF
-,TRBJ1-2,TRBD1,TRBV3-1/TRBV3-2,TGTGCCAGCAGCCTAACCGGGACAGGGCCCTATGGCTACACCTTC,CASSLTGTGPYGYTF
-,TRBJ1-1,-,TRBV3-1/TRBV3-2,TGTGCCAGCAGCCAAGTCGTGAACACTGAAGCTTTCTTT,CASSQVVNTEAFF
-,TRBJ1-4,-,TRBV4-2,TGTGCCAGCAGCCAAGATCTGACGGCCCGAGGGACTAATGAAAAACTGTTTTTT,CASSQDLTARGTNEKLFF
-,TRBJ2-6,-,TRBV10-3,TGTGCCATCGGAGCTGGGGCCAACGTCCTGACTTTC,CAIGAGANVLTF
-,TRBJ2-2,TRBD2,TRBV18,TGTGCCAGCTCACCACACCTAGCGGGAGTGGTCACCGGGGAGCTGTTTTTT,CASSPHLAGVVTGELFF
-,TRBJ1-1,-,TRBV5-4,TGTGCCAGCAGCTCAGACTCGACTGAAGCTTTCTTT,CASSSDSTEAFF
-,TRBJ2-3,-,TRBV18,TGTGCCAGCTCAAGGGACTCCTCGGAAGATACGCAGTATTTT,CASSRDSSEDTQYF